This T cell receptor beta chain originates from a study of T cell repertoires in cytomegalovirus infection (dated by TCRdb to about 2019). In the study overall: The HLA type of each donor mattered for the analysis, because public TCR beta signatures pointed to carriage of CMV infection along with the matching HLA type. Study-wide conclusions, independent of this receptor: The ex vivo response was dominated by HLA-C-restricted CMV-specific TCR beta clonotypes, which also provided the single most frequent clonotype in two of eight donors. Cumulative frequency of public TCR beta family members discriminated carriers of CMV infection plus the relevant HLA type in this cohort and an independent 352-donor cohort.

Relative to germline, V is 5 bases shorter and J is 2 bases shorter, with 16 bases between their ends. The CDR3 contains 15 residues, cysteine and phenylalanine counted. This entry keeps only the CDR3 DNA: 45 bases, framed from base 1. For CDR1 and CDR2, the germline V gene (reference sequence) lists MNHNY and SVGAGI. The sample holds a few counts of this clonotype. The antigen it recognizes is unknown. No much larger clonotype is one base removed from it; base qualities were not supplied. Sequencing took place on an Illumina HiSeq 1500. The public sequencing data were trimmed at Q25 with fastp and processed into clonotypes with MiXCR by TCRdb, which kept only in-frame beta chains. Under each unique CDR3 protein, matching rows form one entry showing the most common genes and DNA. The sample yields roughly 720,000 distinct CDR3 sequences; 35% to 45% were counted once. The biggest ten clones account for under 3% of the sample.

The rearranged chain carries TRBV6-6 and TRBJ2-7; a weak D assignment points to TRBD2 (6 bases agree). Input material: PBMCs. This clonotype was sampled from a human donor in good health (CMV status not recorded). Some clones in this sample may be carry-over from other donors' samples. The CDR3 protein is CASSGRGIRTYEQYF. The DNA is as follows: TGTGCCAGCAGTGGCCGGGGGATTAGGACCTACGAGCAGTACTTC.